Detailed here is one T cell receptor beta chain. These data come from a study of OX40 agonist ivuxolimab in advanced cancers. In the study overall: Of mixed ages from about 20 to 80 and averaging approximately 60 years, the group was 65% to 85% male.

Data came from immunoSEQ multiplex PCR; TCRdb stores just in-frame clones and leaves some out. This table has about 12,000 clones, about 80% appearing once. V dropped 1 base and J dropped 7 bases, with 5 bases sitting between them. The CDR3 has 12 residues. CDR1 is SGHAT, CDR2 FQDESV, per germline (reference sequence). The rearrangement uses TRBV11-1 and TRBJ2-1; D call uncertain. This TCR came from an adult with an advanced solid tumor such as melanoma, head and neck, liver or kidney cancer. Sequenced material: CD4+ or CD8+ T cells sorted from blood, taken in a trial of the OX40 agonist ivuxolimab. CDR3 nucleotides: TGTGCCAGCAGCTTAGGAGATAATGAGCAGTTCTTC. Translating gives CASSLGDNEQFF.